A single sample is the source of the 31 T cell receptor beta chains below, sequenced in a study of cytomegalovirus exposure and HLA in healthy donors (dated by TCRdb to the late 2010s). The protocol used for the library was the immunoSEQ multiplex PCR assay. The table was pulled from immuneACCESS by TCRdb, which kept in-frame rearrangements only. Such tables lose some clones; where checked, under half of the loss comes from unresolved V genes, and the rest has no known cause. This sample lists about 160,000 clones; roughly 86% were detected once. 10% of the sample goes to the ten largest clones. The sequenced sample was PBMCs. These receptors originate from a woman between 18 and 30 years old in good health and CMV-seropositive.

V and J are TRBV4-2 and TRBJ1-3; 7 nucleotides align to TRBD1. The germline V gene has CDR1 LGHNA and CDR2 YNFKEQ. V trimming: 1 base; J trimming: 0 bases; junction bases outside the gene matches: 12. The CDR3 is 19 residues long. The chain's CDR3 is CASSQVPTGIWSSGNTIYF. CDR3 in DNA: TGTGCCAGCAGCCAAGTCCCGACAGGGATATGGAGCTCTGGAAACACCATATATTTT.

The chain combines TRBV5-8 with TRBJ2-7; D is perhaps TRBD1 (5 bases). The V end was cut by 3 bases, the J end by 3 bases, with 16 bases between. Germline CDR1 and CDR2: SGHTS and YDEGEE. The CDR3 length is 15 residues. The CDR3 here is CASSSNWGLDYEQYF. DNA of the CDR3: TGTGCCAGCAGCTCTAACTGGGGCCTGGACTACGAGCAGTACTTC.

V is TRBV11-2 and J is TRBJ2-7; D not certain. V lost 1 base to trimming and J lost 0 bases, with 7 bases between them. The germline CDR1 and CDR2 sequences are SGHAT and FQNNGV. There are 14 residues in the CDR3. The CDR3 spells CASSLGSLSYEQYF. CDR3 bases: TGTGCCAGCAGCTTAGGTAGTCTCTCCTACGAGCAGTACTTC.

The chain uses TRBV5-4 and TRBJ1-4; tentatively, D is TRBD1 (6 bases). The CDR3 is 12 residues long. Germline CDR1 and CDR2: SGHNT and YYREEE (reference sequence). The V and J ends lost 5 bases and 6 bases respectively, with 8 bases between them. DNA of the CDR3: TGTGCCAGCAGGGGGGCTGATGAAAAACTGTTTTTT. It encodes CASRGADEKLFF.

V and J are TRBV9 and TRBJ2-7; D is perhaps TRBD1 (5 bases). CDR3 length: 13 residues. Trimming removed 0 bases at V and 7 bases at J, with 11 bases between. CDR1 and CDR2 (germline): SGDLS, YYNGEE. CDR3 region: CASSVEAGREQYF. DNA for the CDR3: TGTGCCAGCAGCGTAGAGGCAGGGCGTGAGCAGTACTTC.

The chain links TRBV18 to TRBJ1-5, with D possibly being TRBD1 (6 bases). From germline, CDR1 is KGHSH and CDR2 LQKENI. The CDR3 runs to 13 residues. V lost 4 bases to trimming and J lost 2 bases, with 6 bases between them. The CDR3 bases are TGTGCCAGCTCACGACAGGGCAATCAGCCCCAGCATTTT. Translation: CASSRQGNQPQHF.

V and J are TRBV9 and TRBJ2-1, with D possibly TRBD2 on 5 matching bases. Trimming shortened V by 0 bases and J by 5 bases, and 9 bases separated the two germline ends. The CDR3 is 14 residues long. Germline lookup yields CDR1 SGDLS and CDR2 YYNGEE. The CDR3 coding sequence is TGTGCCAGCAGCGTAGAGGGAGTGAACAATGAGCAGTTCTTC. It translates to CASSVEGVNNEQFF.

This clone was seen once. V gene TRBV5-4 combines with J gene TRBJ2-4; D may be TRBD1 (5 bases). This CDR3 spans 12 amino acids. V lost 3 bases to trimming and J lost 8 bases, with 9 bases between them. The germline gives CDR1 SGHNT, CDR2 YYREEE (reference sequence). The CDR3 sequence is CASSSKGDIQYF. CDR3 in DNA: TGTGCCAGCAGCTCGAAAGGGGACATTCAGTACTTC.

V is TRBV12-5 and J is TRBJ2-7; TRBD1 matches 8 bases. The ends lost 5 bases at V and 5 bases at J; junction bases unmatched: 11. The germline gives CDR1 LGHNT, CDR2 FRNRAP. This CDR3 region has 15 residues. The CDR3 DNA reads as TGTGCTAGTGGTCCCGGACAGGGTTCGGCTGACGAGCAGTACTTC. Encoded protein: CASGPGQGSADEQYF.

In its sample, this clone was seen a few times. The chain has TRBV27 and TRBJ2-7; possibly TRBD1 for D (5 bases). The CDR3 length is 14 residues. Germline-derived CDR1 and CDR2 are MNHEY and SMNVEV (reference sequence). Trimming stripped 3 bases from V and 2 bases from J, with 11 bases between. CDR3 loop: CASSFSDKAYEQYF. The CDR3 DNA follows: TGTGCCAGCAGTTTCTCGGACAAAGCCTACGAGCAGTACTTC.

The CDR3: CASSPRSDRQYGYTF. The CDR3 DNA reads as TGTGCCAGCTCACCAAGATCCGACAGACAATATGGCTACACCTTC. The V gene is TRBV18, the J gene TRBJ1-2, with a weak D call TRBD1 (5 bases). Germline V lookup: CDR1 KGHSH, CDR2 LQKENI. The V end was cut by 2 bases, the J end by 5 bases, with 15 bases between. The CDR3 loop spans 15 amino acids. The entire variable domain, with the rest obtained from reference TRBV18 and TRBJ1-2, is as follows: NAGVMQNPRHLVRRRGQEARLRCSPMKGHSHVYWYRQLPEEGLKFMVYLQKENIIDESGMPKERFSAEFPKEGPSILRIQQVVRGDSAAYFCASSPRSDRQYGYTFGSGTRLTVV.

Details on this clone: The junction shows a germline mismatch at one end, possibly a read error. The J gene is TRBJ2-7, the V gene TRBV5-1; 9 positions agree with TRBD2. Germline loops: CDR1 SGHRS, CDR2 YFSETQ. The length of the CDR3 is 15 residues. CDR3 sequence (DNA): TGCGCCAGCACCTTGACTAGCGGACCTTCGGACGAGCAGTACTTC. Translating it yields CASTLTSGPSDEQYF.

This rearrangement joins TRBV11-2 to TRBJ2-7, with 10 positions matching TRBD2. Germline V CDR1 and CDR2: SGHAT, FQNNGV. The CDR3 consists of 14 residues. Losses at the gene ends were 1 base for V and 3 bases for J; bases not matched to a gene: 0. The CDR3, as DNA: TGTGCCAGCAGCTTAGGACTAGCGGGCTACGAGCAGTACTTC. This translates into CASSLGLAGYEQYF. The full variable domain, with the rest looked up from reference TRBV11-2 and TRBJ2-7, is EAGVAQSPRYKIIEKRQSVAFWCNPISGHATLYWYQQILGQGPKLLIQFQNNGVVDDSQLPKDRFSAERLKGVDSTLKIQPAKLEDSAVYLCASSLGLAGYEQYFGPGTRLTVT.

The genes are TRBV9 and TRBJ2-1; 7 bases line up with TRBD2. The CDR3 spans 16 residues. The J segment lost 5 bases and the V segment lost 3 bases, leaving 11 bases of the junction unmatched. From germline, CDR1 is SGDLS and CDR2 YYNGEE. CDR3 nucleotides: TGTGCCAGCAGCGGAAGGTCGGGCGGGAGAGACAATGAGCAGTTCTTC. Its translation is CASSGRSGGRDNEQFF.

The V and J genes are TRBV2 and TRBJ2-1; 7 positions match TRBD2. CDR3 length equals 14 residues. Trimming took 7 bases from V and 4 from J; bases not matched to a gene: 7. Germline values: CDR1 SNHLY, CDR2 FYNNEI. CDR3 loop: CASKSGLQYNEQFF. For the CDR3, the DNA is TGTGCCAGCAAGTCGGGACTACAGTACAATGAGCAGTTCTTC.

In nucleotides, the CDR3 is TGTGCCAGCAGGCCCTCAGGGGGAAATCAGCCCCAGCATTTT. This gives the protein CASRPSGGNQPQHF. This rearrangement joins TRBV6-5 to TRBJ1-5; the match to TRBD1 covers 7 bases. This CDR3 has 14 residues. V trimming: 6 bases; J trimming: 4 bases; junction bases outside the gene matches: 6. The V gene's germline CDR1 is MNHEY and CDR2 SVGAGI.

This clone was counted between two and nine times. The rearrangement uses TRBV4-1 and TRBJ2-7; TRBD1 matches at 8 bases. CDR1 is MGHRA and CDR2 is YSYEKL in the germline V gene. J was trimmed by 5 bases and V by 3 bases; bases with no gene match: 6. This CDR3 is 14 amino acids long. The CDR3 spells CASSQPDRVNEQYF. DNA of the CDR3: TGCGCCAGCAGCCAGCCGGACAGGGTCAACGAGCAGTACTTC.

The sample holds one count of this clone. In nucleotides, the CDR3 is TGTGCAAGTCGCGTAGGGGCGATACAGAACACTGAAGCTTTCTTT. Translated: CASRVGAIQNTEAFF. The rearrangement links TRBV12-2 to TRBJ1-1; the table names TRBD1, a call not compared with the DNA. TRBV12-2 is recorded as a pseudogene. The CDR3 sequence is 15 residues long.

The CDR3 is CASSSTRYTDTQYF. The DNA for the CDR3 is TGTGCCAGCAGCTCGACACGATACACAGATACGCAGTATTTT. The genes are TRBV5-4 and TRBJ2-3; D is unresolved. The CDR3 covers 14 residues. From germline, CDR1 is SGHNT and CDR2 YYREEE (reference sequence). The V end was cut by 3 bases, the J end by 2 bases, with 10 bases between.

This chain connects TRBV9 to TRBJ2-2, with D possibly being TRBD1 (6 bases). Trimming left V 4 bases short and J 4 bases short, with 14 bases between. This CDR3 has 15 residues. Germline lookup yields CDR1 SGDLS and CDR2 YYNGEE. CDR3 loop: CASSPIQGSTGELFF. The CDR3 DNA reads as TGTGCCAGCAGCCCAATACAGGGTTCCACCGGGGAGCTGTTTTTT.

CDR3 in DNA: TGTGCCAGCAGTTTAAGCGGGATTGTGACAGATACGCAGTATTTT. Residues: CASSLSGIVTDTQYF. The chain links TRBV28 to TRBJ2-3, with 7 bases matching TRBD2. This CDR3 comprises 15 residues. Germline loops: CDR1 MDHEN, CDR2 SYDVKM. V dropped 2 bases and J dropped 3; count of bases not matched to a gene: 5.

V gene TRBV27 combines with J gene TRBJ2-1; D might be TRBD1 (6 bases). The germline CDR1 and CDR2 sequences are MNHEY and SMNVEV (reference sequence). V shed 0 bases and J shed 3 bases, with 12 bases lying between them. The CDR3 contains 16 residues. The CDR3 is CASSLSPGQNYNEQFF. CDR3 nucleotide sequence: TGTGCCAGCAGTTTATCACCGGGACAAAACTACAATGAGCAGTTCTTC.

The V gene is TRBV19, the J gene TRBJ1-2; TRBD1 might be the D (5 bases). Trimming took off 5 bases at V and 4 bases at J, with 14 bases between the two ends. The CDR3 is 14 residues long. Germline assignment: CDR1 LNHDA and CDR2 SQIVND (reference sequence). CDR3 sequence (DNA): TGTGCCAGTAGTGGGCAGGGTAGGACCTATGGCTACACCTTC. Its translation is CASSGQGRTYGYTF.

The rearrangement uses TRBV7-2 and TRBJ2-3; the match to TRBD2 covers 13 bases. From germline, CDR1 is SGHTA and CDR2 FQGNSA. The CDR3 covers 16 residues. The junction had 9 bases not matched to a gene; V was cut back by 6 bases and J by 6 bases. The CDR3 nucleotides read TGTGCCAGCAGATCAACTAGCGGGAGGGCATTGGATACGCAGTATTTT. This encodes CASRSTSGRALDTQYF.

This clone was found a few times. The genes are TRBV27 and TRBJ1-5, with D possibly TRBD1 on 5 matching bases. V shed 4 bases and J shed 7 bases, with 14 bases lying between them. Per germline, CDR1 MNHEY and CDR2 SMNVEV (reference sequence). The CDR3 is 14 residues long. The CDR3 DNA is TGTGCCAGCAGTTCTACGGGGGGGAGGCAGCCCCAGCATTTT. Translation: CASSSTGGRQPQHF.

This chain links TRBV7-2 with TRBJ2-5; TRBD2 might be the D (7 bases). The V gene's germline CDR1 is SGHTA and CDR2 FQGNSA. Trimming pared 2 bases from V and 4 bases from J, leaving 14 bases between. The CDR3 consists of 15 residues. CDR3 region: CASSLRGAVRETQYF. In DNA, the CDR3 is TGTGCCAGCAGCTTACGGGGGGCTGTTAGAGAGACCCAGTACTTC.

This chain joins TRBV5-8 and TRBJ2-7, with D perhaps matching TRBD1 (5 bases). Germline values: CDR1 SGHTS, CDR2 YDEGEE. This CDR3 region has 12 residues. V lost 4 bases and J lost 12, with 17 bases in between. In DNA form, the CDR3 reads TGTGCCAGCAGCCCAAAGAAGACAGCAATGTACTTC. Its protein is CASSPKKTAMYF.

The chain couples TRBV7-3 to TRBJ2-3, with 7 bases aligning to TRBD2. The trim removed 10 bases at V and 5 bases at J, leaving 9 bases unmatched. Germline V CDR1 and CDR2: SGHTA, FQGTGA. The length of the CDR3 is 13 residues. DNA for the CDR3: TGTGCCATCGCACCGGGACTAAGAGATACGCAGTATTTT. As protein: CAIAPGLRDTQYF.

The chain is built from TRBV29-1 and TRBJ1-2, with a weak D call TRBD1 (5 bases). The CDR3 totals 13 residues. V gave up 7 bases and J gave up 4 bases, with 16 bases separating them. Germline values: CDR1 SQVTM, CDR2 ANQGSEA. DNA of the CDR3: TGCAGCGGCCCGGGGGGGAAAGGCTATGGCTACACCTTC. Protein: CSGPGGKGYGYTF.

The chain links TRBV30 to TRBJ1-4, with D maybe TRBD1 (6 bases). V lost 7 bases to trimming and J lost 0 bases, with 15 bases between them. Germline loops: CDR1 GTSNPN, CDR2 SVGIG (reference sequence). This CDR3 has 15 residues. CDR3 loop: CALGGGPATNEKLFF. The CDR3 bases are TGTGCCTTAGGGGGGGGGCCTGCAACTAATGAAAAACTGTTTTTT.

This chain joins TRBV6-1 and TRBJ1-5; D uncertain. The V gene's germline CDR1 is MNHNS and CDR2 SASEGT. The V end lost 0 bases, the J end lost 0 bases, and 6 bases lay between the germline ends. The CDR3 sequence is 15 residues long. The CDR3 DNA reads TGTGCCAGCAGTGAAGCGCGGTTTAGCAATCAGCCCCAGCATTTT. It is translated as CASSEARFSNQPQHF.